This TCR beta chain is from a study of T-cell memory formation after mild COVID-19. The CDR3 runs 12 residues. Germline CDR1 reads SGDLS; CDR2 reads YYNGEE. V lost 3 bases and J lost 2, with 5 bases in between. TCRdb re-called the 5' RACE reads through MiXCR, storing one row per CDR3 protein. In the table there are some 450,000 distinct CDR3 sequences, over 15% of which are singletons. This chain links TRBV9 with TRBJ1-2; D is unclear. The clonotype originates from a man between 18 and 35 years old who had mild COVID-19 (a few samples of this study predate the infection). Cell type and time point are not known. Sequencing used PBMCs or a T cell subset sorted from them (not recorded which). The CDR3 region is CASSAENYGYTF. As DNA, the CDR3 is TGTGCCAGCAGCGCAGAGAACTATGGCTACACCTTC.